The source of this T cell receptor beta chain is a study of CXCR3-negative and CXCR3-positive naive CD8 T cells. Study as a whole: Per-library TRB read counts averaged about 1.5 +/- 0.3 million, adding up to some 150 million in total.

Overall study findings and caveats: Diversity ran similarly high across both naive subsets but far lower in memory CD8+ cells. Whereas memory cells differed, naive CXCR3-negative and CXCR3-positive cells shared similar TRBV-TRBJ usage. When CXCR3-positive naive cells were set against CXCR3-negative naive cells, the former had more hydrophobic TRB CDR3s.

UMI-labeled 5' RACE yielded the TRB cDNA libraries. One entry per CDR3 protein, without DNA, is what TCRdb gives after re-calling the 5' RACE reads. The sample holds 75,000 to 90,000 distinct CDR3 sequences. In germline, CDR1 is SGHDN, CDR2 FVKESK. The CDR3 spans 12 residues. About this clonotype: What it binds is not known.

Phenotypically, naive CD8+ T cells corresponded to CD45RO-CCR7+CD27+CD95-. What was sequenced was naive CXCR3+ CD8+ T cells from blood. The subset here: CD45RO-CCR7+CD27+CD95- naive CD8+ T cells expressing CXCR3 (TNR3+). The receptor comes from a human donor in good health. Some clones in this sample may be carry-over from other donors' samples. This rearrangement joins TRBV14 to TRBJ2-7. The CDR3 region is CASSQLQDEQYF.